One sample yielded the 10 T cell receptor beta chains listed below, sequenced in a study of cytomegalovirus exposure and HLA in healthy donors. PCR amplification relied on 60 Vbeta primers (plus 13 Jbeta primers). Using immunoSEQ multiplex PCR, the repertoire was profiled, and TCRdb retains in-frame clones only, with some absent. There are about 170,000 clones in the sample, with 0.65% to 0.9% held by the top ten. Sample: PBMCs. These receptors all come from a woman aged 18-29 years in good health and CMV-seropositive.

The V and J genes are TRBV19 and TRBJ2-5, with 9 bases aligning to TRBD2. CDR1 and CDR2 (germline): LNHDA, SQIVND (reference sequence). CDR3 length: 19 residues. With V trimmed by 5 bases and J by 4 bases, 20 bases remained unmatched. As DNA, the CDR3 is TGTGCCAGTAGTGACCTCACCCGCGGAGTTAGCGGGAGTTTAGAGACCCAGTACTTC. The encoded protein is CASSDLTRGVSGSLETQYF.

The chain carries TRBV11-3 and TRBJ2-3, with TRBD1 matching over 8 bases. The J segment lost 0 bases and the V segment lost 5 bases, leaving 13 bases of the junction unmatched. In germline, CDR1 is SGHNT, CDR2 YENEEA. The CDR3 has 18 amino acids. The CDR3 nucleotides read TGTGCCAGCAGCCAATGGACAGGGAGGCGTGGGAGCACAGATACGCAGTATTTT. Its translation: CASSQWTGRRGSTDTQYF.

The chain couples TRBV5-1 to TRBJ2-3; TRBD2 is a possible D gene (6 bases). Trimming removed 0 bases from V and 0 bases from J, with 11 bases in between. The CDR3 covers 16 residues. Germline lookup yields CDR1 SGHRS and CDR2 YFSETQ. The DNA for the CDR3 is TGCGCCAGCAGCTTGGCGGCTAGCGCGAGCACAGATACGCAGTATTTT. Its translation is CASSLAASASTDTQYF.

With regard to this clone: The junction differs from germline at one of its ends, possibly a read error. The sample carries other DNA sequences with the same CDR3. The rearrangement links TRBV4-1 to TRBJ2-7, with 7 bases aligning to TRBD2. From germline, CDR1 is MGHRA and CDR2 YSYEKL. The CDR3 is 16 amino acids. CDR3 in DNA: TGCGCCAGCAGCCAAGTTCTCCTAGCGGATACCTACGAACAGTACTTC. It translates to CASSQVLLADTYEQYF.

The chain links TRBV2 to TRBJ1-2, with D possibly being TRBD1 (5 bases). The CDR3 sequence is 14 residues long. The germline V gene encodes CDR1 SNHLY and CDR2 FYNNEI. Trimming removed 8 bases at V and 1 base at J, with 14 bases between. This chain's CDR3 is CASGDSDLNYGYTF. The CDR3 bases are TGTGCCAGCGGAGACAGTGACCTTAACTATGGCTACACCTTC.

About this clone itself: The sample contains more than one DNA sequence encoding this CDR3. DNA for the CDR3: TGTGCCAGCAGCTATGGATTAGCGGGGAGGTGGTGGGAAGGTACAGATACGCAGTATTTT. Translated: CASSYGLAGRWWEGTDTQYF. The chain combines TRBV7-4 with TRBJ2-3, with 8 bases that match TRBD2. CDR1 is SGHVT and CDR2 is SQSDAQ in the germline V gene. Losses at the gene ends were 4 bases for V and 3 bases for J; bases not matched to a gene: 21. This CDR3 has 20 residues.

This chain uses TRBV18 with TRBJ1-2; D is perhaps TRBD1 (6 bases). The CDR3 is made up of 14 amino acids. CDR1 and CDR2 from the germline V gene are KGHSH and LQKENI. The V end was cut by 3 bases, the J end by 3 bases, with 11 bases between. CDR3 region: CASSPGDNDYGYTF. The CDR3 DNA sequence: TGTGCCAGCTCACCTGGGGACAACGACTATGGCTACACCTTC.

This chain links TRBV5-1 with TRBJ1-4; 7 bases match TRBD1. CDR3 length equals 14 residues. Unmatched junction bases numbered 3, after V lost 2 bases and J lost 5 bases. The V gene's germline CDR1 is SGHRS and CDR2 YFSETQ. The CDR3 coding sequence is TGCGCCAGCAGCTTAATGACAGGGAATGAAAAACTGTTTTTT. It codes for CASSLMTGNEKLFF. The full variable domain, completed using reference TRBV5-1 and TRBJ1-4, is KAGVTQTPRYLIKTRGQQVTLSCSPISGHRSVSWYQQTPGQGLQFLFEYFSETQRNKGNFPGRFSGRQFSNSRSEMNVSTLELGDSALYLCASSLMTGNEKLFFGSGTQLSVL.

The chain uses TRBV19 and TRBJ1-1, with D hard to call. The V end lost 0 bases, the J end lost 8 bases, and 13 bases lay between the germline ends. Germline V gene data show CDR1 as LNHDA and CDR2 as SQIVND (reference sequence). This CDR3 contains 14 residues. The CDR3 DNA follows: TGTGCCAGTAGTATAGACGCACAAGCGGGGGAAGCTTTCTTT. It translates to CASSIDAQAGEAFF. The full variable domain, in which reference TRBV19 and TRBJ1-1 provide the parts outside the CDR3, is DGGITQSPKYLFRKEGQNVTLSCEQNLNHDAMYWYRQDPGQGLRLIYYSQIVNDFQKGDIAEGYSVSREKKESFPLTVTSAQKNPTAFYLCASSIDAQAGEAFFGQGTRLTVV.

The CDR3 loop is CASSPQRGSRYNEQFF. Written as DNA, the CDR3 is TGCGCCAGCAGCCCCCAGCGCGGGAGCCGGTACAATGAGCAGTTCTTC. J is TRBJ2-1 and V is TRBV4-1, with 7 bases identical to TRBD2. The V and J ends lost 4 bases and 4 bases, in that order; junction bases with no gene match: 10. Germline CDR1 MGHRA, CDR2 YSYEKL. The CDR3 sequence is 16 residues long.